The present TCR beta chain was sequenced within a study of T cells in Graves' hyperthyroidism and ophthalmopathy. Authors of the study amplified TCR beta CDR3 regions from RNA transcripts. Primed by the HTBI set, a first-round RT-PCR was run on the TCR CDR3. TCRdb re-derived calls from the multiplex PCR reads in MiXCR, one entry per CDR3 protein. The sample consists of hundreds of thousands of distinct CDR3 sequences, more than 12% of them appearing once. Trimming shortened V by 3 bases and J by 2 bases, and 7 bases separated the two germline ends. The CDR3 is 14 amino acids. CDR1 is MNHEY and CDR2 is SMNVEV in the germline V gene (reference sequence).

The sample was blood. The J gene is TRBJ2-2, the V gene TRBV27; D unresolved. This TCR came from a man aged 50-60 years with Graves' ophthalmopathy. The CDR3 spells CASSFETNTGELFF. The CDR3 DNA reads TGTGCCAGCAGTTTTGAAACAAACACCGGGGAGCTGTTTTTT.